The source of this TCR beta chain is a study of blood T cells in healthy people across ages. The V segment lost 3 bases and the J segment 5 bases; nucleotides outside the gene matches: 6. CDR1 is LGHNA, CDR2 YSLEER, per germline. CDR3 length: 15 amino acids. Next came a second PCR, run for about 6 to 12 cycles, which used a sample-barcoded 5' primer along with a J-beta primer mix. TCRdb analysed the 5' RACE reads with MiXCR anew, one entry per CDR3 protein. The data contain hundreds of thousands of distinct CDR3 sequences, roughly 50% of them singletons. The sequence derives from a man aged 40-50 years in good health. The source material was blood. V is TRBV4-3 and J is TRBJ1-4; 7 positions agree with TRBD1. The DNA for the CDR3 is TGCGCCAGCAGCCATTACCGGGACAGCAATGAAAAACTGTTTTTT. This sequence encodes CASSHYRDSNEKLFF.